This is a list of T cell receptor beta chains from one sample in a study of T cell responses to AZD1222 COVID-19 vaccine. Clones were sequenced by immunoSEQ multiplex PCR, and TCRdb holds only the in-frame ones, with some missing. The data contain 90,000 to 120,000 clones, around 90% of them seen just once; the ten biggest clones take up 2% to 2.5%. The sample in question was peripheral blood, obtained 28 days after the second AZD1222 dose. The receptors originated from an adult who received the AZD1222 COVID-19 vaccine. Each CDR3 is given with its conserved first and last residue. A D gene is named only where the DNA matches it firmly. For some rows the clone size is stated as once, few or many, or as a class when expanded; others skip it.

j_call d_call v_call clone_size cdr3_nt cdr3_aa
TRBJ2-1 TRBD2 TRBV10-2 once TGCGCCAGCACCACTAGCGGGAATCAGTTCTTC CASTTSGNQFF
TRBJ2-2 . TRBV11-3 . TGTGCCAGCAGCCCAGATGCGACAGTGAACACCGGGGAGCTGTTTTTT CASSPDATVNTGELFF
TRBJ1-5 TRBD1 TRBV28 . TGTGCCAGCAGTTCGGGACAGAACAATCAGCCCCAGCATTTT CASSSGQNNQPQHF
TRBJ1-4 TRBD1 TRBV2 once TGTGCCAGCGATATCAGGGGGCTCGATGAAAAACTGTTTTTT CASDIRGLDEKLFF
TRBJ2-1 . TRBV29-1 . TGCAGCGGGACTTTCTACAATGAGCAGTTCTTC CSGTFYNEQFF
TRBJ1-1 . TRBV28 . TGTGCCAGCAGCCCCATAACGGGGTACACTGAAGCTTTCTTT CASSPITGYTEAFF
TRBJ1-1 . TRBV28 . TGTGCCTGCTATCGGGGGATGAACACTGAAGCTTTCTTT CACYRGMNTEAFF
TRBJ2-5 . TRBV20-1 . TGCAGTGCTAGTTGGGAGACCCAGTACTTC CSASWETQYF
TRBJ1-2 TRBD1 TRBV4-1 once TGCGCCAGCAGCCAAGGGACAGGGACTTATGGCTACACCTTC CASSQGTGTYGYTF
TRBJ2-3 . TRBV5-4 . TGTGCCAGCAGCTTGATGAAGGGGGGGAGCACAGATACGCAGTATTTT CASSLMKGGSTDTQYF
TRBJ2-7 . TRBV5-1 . TGCGCCAGCCAACCCCCAGGGTGGAACTACGAGCAGTACTTC CASQPPGWNYEQYF
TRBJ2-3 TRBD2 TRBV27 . TGTGCCAGCAGTCTGACTAGCGGGAGGGGAGATACGCAGTATTTT CASSLTSGRGDTQYF
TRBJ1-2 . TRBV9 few TGTGCCAGCAGCCCCTTGTCCGGGCAGGGAAGCAGCTACACCTTC CASSPLSGQGSSYTF
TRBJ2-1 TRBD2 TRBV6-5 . TGTGCCAGCAGATTTACACTAGCCCGGGAGGATGAGCAGTTCTTC CASRFTLAREDEQFF
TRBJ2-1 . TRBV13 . TGTGCCAGCAGCTTAGGAACAATGGACAATGAGCAGTTCTTC CASSLGTMDNEQFF
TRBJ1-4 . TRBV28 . TGTGCCACTAAGGGGGGGCTACAGGGTGTACTGGGAGACGAAAAACTGTTTTTT CATKGGLQGVLGDEKLFF
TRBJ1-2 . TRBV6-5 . TGTGCCAGCGGTACGGGAGAGGGAGGCTACACCTTC CASGTGEGGYTF
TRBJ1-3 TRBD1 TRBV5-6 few TGTGCCAGCAGCTGGGACAGGTTAGACACCATATATTTT CASSWDRLDTIYF
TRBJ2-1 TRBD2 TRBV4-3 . TGCGCCAGCAGCCAAGATCTGCTAGCGGGGTACAATGAGCAGTTCTTC CASSQDLLAGYNEQFF
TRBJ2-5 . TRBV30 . TGTGCCTGGAGTGTACATCGCTACCAAGAGACCCAGTACTTC CAWSVHRYQETQYF
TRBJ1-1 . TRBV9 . TGTGCCAGCAGCGTAGGGCCAGAGAACACTGAAGCTTTCTTT CASSVGPENTEAFF
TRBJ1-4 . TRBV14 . TGTGCCAGCAGTAAAGGGGCGGACTACGGTGAAAAACTGTTTTTT CASSKGADYGEKLFF
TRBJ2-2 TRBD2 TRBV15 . TGTGCCACCAGCAGAATCGGGGGACTAGCTGGATCCGGGGAGCTGTTTTTT CATSRIGGLAGSGELFF
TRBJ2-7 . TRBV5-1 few TGCGCCAGCAGCTTGGCCCGCTCCACGGGGTACTCCTACGAGCAGTACTTC CASSLARSTGYSYEQYF
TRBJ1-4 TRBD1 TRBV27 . TGTGCCAGCAGGGGACAGGGTACTGAAAAACTGTTTTTT CASRGQGTEKLFF